The present entry profiles one T cell receptor beta chain with its context. Its antigen is still unknown. The data were obtained in a study of cytomegalovirus exposure and HLA in healthy donors. Assay: immunoSEQ multiplex PCR; the TCRdb copy retains only in-frame clones and omits some. Seen here are some 120,000 clones, 89% observed once, and the top ten hold 1.5% to 2.5%. Study findings and constraints: Researchers counted around 160 TCR beta chains as cytomegalovirus-associated.

The CDR3 length is 12 residues. Germline V gene data show CDR1 as SGHNT and CDR2 as YYREEE (reference sequence). V lost 7 bases, J lost 7 bases, and 6 bases stayed unmatched. Source material: PBMCs. The J gene is TRBJ1-2, the V gene TRBV5-4, with 8 bases lining up with TRBD1. The TCR sequence derives from a woman younger than 30 in good health and CMV-seronegative. The CDR3 DNA follows: TGTGCCAGCGACAGGGGAGGACGTGGCTACACCTTC. This sequence encodes CASDRGGRGYTF.